The 16 T cell receptor beta chains listed next were all sequenced from one sample in a study of shared clonotypes between healthy human individuals. Some clones are missing from TCRdb's copy, which holds only in-frame ones; the method was immunoSEQ multiplex PCR. The table has some 1,900,000 clones, about 95% seen once. Terminally differentiated effector memory CD45RA+ cells were excluded from the naive CD8 cells, which were CD45RO-negative and positively selected for CCR7. Sequenced sample: naive CD8+ T cells sorted from blood. Receptors originate from a man between 18 and 29 years old in good health.

The rearrangement uses TRBV27 and TRBJ2-1; 8 nucleotides agree with TRBD2. From germline, CDR1 is MNHEY and CDR2 SMNVEV (reference sequence). This CDR3 is 13 amino acids long. The V and J ends lost 3 bases and 8 bases, in that order; junction bases with no gene match: 3. The CDR3 region has the DNA TGTGCCAGCAGTTTCGGACTAGCACATGAGCAGTTCTTC. This sequence encodes CASSFGLAHEQFF.

The chain joins TRBV9 to TRBJ1-3; D is possibly TRBD1 (6 bases). The CDR3 has 16 residues. With 4 bases removed from V and 1 base from J, the gap between germline ends came to 15 bases. Germline CDR1 SGDLS, CDR2 YYNGEE. The CDR3 protein is CASSPDGGLSGNTIYF. In DNA form, the CDR3 reads TGTGCCAGCAGCCCGGACGGGGGGCTTTCTGGAAACACCATATATTTT.

The chain joins TRBV10-3 to TRBJ2-3, with 11 bases that match TRBD2. Germline V lookup: CDR1 ENHRY, CDR2 SYGVKD. CDR3 length equals 15 residues. J was trimmed by 4 bases and V by 6 bases; bases with no gene match: 6. CDR3 coding DNA: TGTGCCATCAGCAGACTAGCGGGGTGGGCAGATACGCAGTATTTT. Protein: CAISRLAGWADTQYF.

V is TRBV6-5 and J is TRBJ1-4, with D tentatively TRBD1 (5 bases). The CDR3 has 13 amino acids. CDR1 MNHEY and CDR2 SVGAGI come from the germline V gene. Trimming took off 8 bases at V and 3 bases at J, with 10 bases between the two ends. CDR3 bases: TGTGCCAGCGCCCAGGGTGCTAATGAAAAACTGTTTTTT. It codes for CASAQGANEKLFF.

The CDR3 region is CASSLRGVSYNEQFF. Written as DNA, the CDR3 is TGTGCCAGCAGCTTGAGAGGAGTATCCTACAATGAGCAGTTCTTC. The rearrangement links TRBV5-6 to TRBJ2-1; D call uncertain. V shed 1 base and J shed 1 base, with 9 bases lying between them. Looked up from germline, CDR1 is SGHDT and CDR2 is YYEEEE. This CDR3 spans 15 amino acids.

The gene calls are TRBV28 and TRBJ1-2; perhaps TRBD1 as D (6 bases). Germline CDR1 and CDR2: MDHEN and SYDVKM. This CDR3 has 15 residues. V was trimmed by 6 bases and J by 4 bases, leaving 18 bases between them. CDR3 in amino acids: CASSPAGGAGYGYTF. CDR3 sequence (DNA): TGTGCCAGCAGCCCAGCCGGGGGGGCAGGCTATGGCTACACCTTC.

The rearrangement links TRBV5-6 to TRBJ2-5, with 9 bases matching TRBD1. J gave up 5 bases and V 4 bases, and 6 bases lay outside the gene matches. Germline V lookup: CDR1 SGHDT, CDR2 YYEEEE. This CDR3 contains 14 residues. The CDR3 sequence is CASSTGQGVETQYF. The CDR3 nucleotides read TGTGCCAGCAGCACGGGACAGGGAGTCGAGACCCAGTACTTC.

This clone was found once. Other DNA sequences in this sample translate to the same CDR3. The chain carries TRBV10-2 and TRBJ2-1; 10 nucleotides align to TRBD2. The CDR3 runs 14 residues. From germline, CDR1 is WSHSY and CDR2 SAAADI. The ends lost 8 bases at V and 2 bases at J; junction bases unmatched: 3. CDR3 sequence (DNA): TGCGCCAGCGGAGCGGGGGGGGCCTACAATGAGCAGTTCTTC. Amino acid sequence: CASGAGGAYNEQFF.

As regards this clone: Within the sample, other DNA sequences also encode this same CDR3. The V and J genes are TRBV30 and TRBJ1-1; possibly TRBD1 for D (5 bases). There are 13 residues in the CDR3. Trimming took off 0 bases at V and 3 bases at J, with 8 bases between the two ends. Germline values: CDR1 GTSNPN, CDR2 SVGIG (reference sequence). CDR3 sequence: CAWSVLGDTEAFF. Here the CDR3 DNA reads TGTGCCTGGAGTGTATTAGGGGACACTGAAGCTTTCTTT.

V gene TRBV27 combines with J gene TRBJ1-2, with D possibly being TRBD1 (5 bases). V dropped 5 bases and J dropped 3 bases, with 16 bases sitting between them. Germline lookup yields CDR1 MNHEY and CDR2 SMNVEV (reference sequence). This CDR3 has 15 amino acids. This chain's CDR3 is CASSVGTGTDYGYTF. CDR3 sequence (DNA): TGTGCCAGCAGTGTGGGCACCGGGACGGACTATGGCTACACCTTC.

This sequence joins TRBV27 and TRBJ1-2; 8 positions match TRBD1. The V gene end was trimmed by 6 bases and the J gene end by 4 bases; junction bases not matched to a gene: 13. Germline lookup yields CDR1 MNHEY and CDR2 SMNVEV (reference sequence). The length of the CDR3 is 16 residues. The CDR3 coding sequence is TGTGCCAGCAGCCCAAGTGGGGGACAGGTTGCCTATGGCTACACCTTC. Its translation is CASSPSGGQVAYGYTF.

V is TRBV9 and J is TRBJ2-1; the D gene could be TRBD1 or TRBD2 (6 bases each). The CDR3 sequence is 15 residues long. V was trimmed by 5 bases and J by 0 bases, leaving 12 bases between them. From germline, CDR1 is SGDLS and CDR2 YYNGEE. CDR3 DNA: TGTGCCAGCAGTGGAGAGGGGGGCTCCTACAATGAGCAGTTCTTC. It specifies CASSGEGGSYNEQFF.

This clone was found once. The V and J genes are TRBV11-2 and TRBJ2-3; the D gene could be TRBD1 or TRBD2 (5 bases each). The CDR3 is made up of 14 amino acids. V was cut by 5 bases and J by 4 bases, with 13 bases left in between. Germline V gene data show CDR1 as SGHAT and CDR2 as FQNNGV. In DNA form, the CDR3 reads TGTGCCAGCAGCCCCGGGGCGTGGGCAGATACGCAGTATTTT. Translation: CASSPGAWADTQYF.

The CDR3 bases are TGTGCCAGCAGTTACTCCCCTGGAGATCCCTACGAGCAGTACTTC. Translating gives CASSYSPGDPYEQYF. The chain recombines TRBV6-5 with TRBJ2-7; D remains ambiguous. The ends were cut back, 0 bases at V and 2 bases at J, with 11 bases in the middle. CDR3 length: 15 residues. Germline V CDR1 and CDR2: MNHEY, SVGAGI.

The CDR3 reads CASSLRDRGFYEQYF. The CDR3, as DNA: TGCGCCAGCAGTCTTCGGGACAGGGGGTTCTACGAGCAGTACTTC. The J gene is TRBJ2-7, the V gene TRBV4-1, with 11 nucleotides matching TRBD1. The CDR3 is 15 amino acids. CDR1 MGHRA and CDR2 YSYEKL come from the germline V gene. With V trimmed by 6 bases and J by 3 bases, 7 bases remained unmatched.

To note about this clone: The identical CDR3 is also encoded by other nucleotide sequences in the sample. The chain is built from TRBV27 and TRBJ1-1; perhaps TRBD1 as D (6 bases). V was cut by 6 bases and J by 1 base, with 6 bases left in between. The CDR3 loop spans 12 amino acids. The germline V gene encodes CDR1 MNHEY and CDR2 SMNVEV (reference sequence). CDR3 sequence: CASSRGNTEAFF. The CDR3 bases are TGTGCCAGCAGCAGGGGGAACACTGAAGCTTTCTTT.